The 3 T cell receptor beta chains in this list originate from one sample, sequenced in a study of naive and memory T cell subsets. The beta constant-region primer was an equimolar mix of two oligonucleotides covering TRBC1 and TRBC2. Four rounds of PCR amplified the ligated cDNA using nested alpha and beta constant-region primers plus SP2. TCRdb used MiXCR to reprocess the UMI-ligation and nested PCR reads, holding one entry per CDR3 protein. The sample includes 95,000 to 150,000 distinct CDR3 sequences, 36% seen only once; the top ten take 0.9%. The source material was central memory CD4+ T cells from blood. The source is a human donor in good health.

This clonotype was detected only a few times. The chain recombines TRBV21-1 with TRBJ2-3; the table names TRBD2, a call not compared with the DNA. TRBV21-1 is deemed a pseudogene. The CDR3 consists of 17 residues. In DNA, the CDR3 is TGTGCCAGCAGCAATCTCTCTAGCGGGACATGCACAGATACGCAGTATTTT. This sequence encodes CASSNLSSGTCTDTQYF.

The CDR3 sequence: CSASLTGKRWEQYF. DNA of the CDR3: TGCAGTGCTTCCTTAACAGGGAAACGCTGGGAGCAGTACTTC. This chain uses TRBV20-1 with TRBJ2-7; D might be TRBD1 (6 bases). Germline V gives CDR1 DFQATT, CDR2 SNEGSKA (reference sequence). The CDR3 length is 14 residues. Trimming removed 5 bases at V and 7 bases at J, with 21 bases between.

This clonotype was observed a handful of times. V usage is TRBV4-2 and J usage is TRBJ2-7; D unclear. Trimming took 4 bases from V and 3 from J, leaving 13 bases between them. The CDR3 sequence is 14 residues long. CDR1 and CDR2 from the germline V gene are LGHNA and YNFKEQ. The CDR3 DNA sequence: TGTGCCAGCAGCCCAGGATTGGGCAACTACGAGCAGTACTTC. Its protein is CASSPGLGNYEQYF.